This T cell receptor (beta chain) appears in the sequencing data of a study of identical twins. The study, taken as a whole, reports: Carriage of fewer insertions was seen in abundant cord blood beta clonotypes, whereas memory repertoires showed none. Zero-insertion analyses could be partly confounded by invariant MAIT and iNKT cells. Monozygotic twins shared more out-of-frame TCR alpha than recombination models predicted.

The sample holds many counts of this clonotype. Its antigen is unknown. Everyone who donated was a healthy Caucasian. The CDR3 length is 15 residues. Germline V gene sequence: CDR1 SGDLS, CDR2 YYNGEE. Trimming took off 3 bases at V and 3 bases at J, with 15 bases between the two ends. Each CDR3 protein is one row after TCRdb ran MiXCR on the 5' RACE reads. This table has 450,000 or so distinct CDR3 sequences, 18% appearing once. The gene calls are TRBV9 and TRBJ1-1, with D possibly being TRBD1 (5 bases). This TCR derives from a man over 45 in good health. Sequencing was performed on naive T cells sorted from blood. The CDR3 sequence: CASSGARGGDTEAFF. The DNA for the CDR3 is TGTGCCAGCAGCGGAGCCCGGGGCGGGGACACTGAAGCTTTCTTT.